Reported below is one T cell receptor (beta chain). The data are from a study of cytomegalovirus exposure and HLA in healthy donors. V lost 2 bases, J lost 6 bases, and 9 bases stayed unmatched. The CDR3 spans 15 residues. Germline CDR1 LNHNV, CDR2 YYDKDF (reference sequence). Amplification used 60 Vbeta primers and 13 Jbeta primers. The repertoire was sequenced with immunoSEQ multiplex PCR; TCRdb's copy has only in-frame clones and lacks some. The sample has about 120,000 clones; around 75% are singletons. The TCR originated in a woman aged 40 to 50 in good health and CMV-seropositive. The V and J genes are TRBV15 and TRBJ2-7; 8 bases fit TRBD1. The specimen sequenced was PBMCs. CDR3 coding DNA: TGTGCCACCAGCAGACAGGGGGCTGTTTGGGGCGAGCAGTACTTC. Translation: CATSRQGAVWGEQYF.